This TCR beta chain was found in a study of blood T cells in healthy people across ages. Together with a sample-barcoded 5' primer, a J-beta primer mix was included in a second PCR lasting roughly 6 to 12 cycles. Every cDNA molecule carried a tag from a template-switch adaptor bearing 12 random nucleotides. Samples each returned at least 2.5 million CDR3-containing paired-end reads. TCRdb reanalysed the 5' RACE reads using MiXCR and keeps one entry per CDR3 protein. The sample records around 1.5 million distinct CDR3 sequences, approximately 63% being singletons. Findings and caveats of the study: The study found TCR beta diversity correlated strongly with naive T cell percentage.

As for this clonotype: Antigen: not known.

V was clipped by 1 base and J by 4 bases; unmatched bases: 15. This CDR3 contains 18 residues. Germline V gene sequence: CDR1 SGHVS, CDR2 FNYEAQ. V and J are TRBV7-6 and TRBJ1-2; 7 nucleotides agree with TRBD1. This receptor was identified in a man younger than 35 in good health. Input material: blood. CDR3 loop: CASSLEVRQGLFPYGYTF. For the CDR3, the DNA is TGTGCCAGCAGCTTAGAGGTCCGACAGGGTCTCTTTCCCTATGGCTACACCTTC. The whole variable domain, remainder taken from reference TRBV7-6 and TRBJ1-2, is GAGVSQSPRYKVTKRGQDVALRCDPISGHVSLYWYRQALGQGPEFLTYFNYEAQQDKSGLPNDRFSAERPEGSISTLTIQRTEQRDSAMYRCASSLEVRQGLFPYGYTFGSGTRLTVV.